What follows are 27 T cell receptor beta chains derived from one specimen sequenced in a study of blood T cells in healthy people across ages. Then a second PCR, running roughly 7 to 11 cycles, was carried out with a sample-barcoded 5' primer and a J-beta primer mix. Via MiXCR, TCRdb re-called the 5' RACE reads, giving one row per CDR3 protein. The data contain 800,000 to 950,000 distinct CDR3 sequences, 29% of them singletons. This same sample was also part of a study on T cells of mothers and their children.

The material sequenced was blood. These receptors came from a woman aged 35 to 49 in good health.

The rearrangement joins TRBV15 to TRBJ1-4, with D perhaps matching TRBD1 (6 bases). V was trimmed by 0 bases and J by 7 bases, leaving 15 bases between them. This CDR3 is built from 16 residues. CDR1 and CDR2 (germline): LNHNV, YYDKDF (reference sequence). The CDR3 sequence: CATSRDRGGAGEKLFF. Here the CDR3 DNA reads TGTGCCACCAGCAGAGATCGAGGGGGGGCTGGTGAAAAACTGTTTTTT.

The V gene is TRBV7-2, the J gene TRBJ2-4, with TRBD1 matching 7 bases. The V gene's germline CDR1 is SGHTA and CDR2 FQGNSA. The CDR3 loop spans 18 amino acids. V lost 3 bases to trimming and J lost 2 bases; unmatched junction nucleotides: 13. For the CDR3, the DNA is TGTGCCAGCAGCTTGACAGGGTTGGACCTTTTATCCAAAAACATTCAGTACTTC. It yields the protein CASSLTGLDLLSKNIQYF.

This clonotype was counted many times. The chain has TRBV20-1 and TRBJ2-5; 9 nucleotides match TRBD2. In germline, CDR1 is DFQATT, CDR2 SNEGSKA (reference sequence). CDR3 size: 15 residues. V shed 5 bases and J 1 base; nucleotides not matched to a gene: 8. The CDR3 DNA sequence: TGCAGTGCTGTTCGGCTAGCGGGGTCCCAAGAGACCCAGTACTTC. Translated: CSAVRLAGSQETQYF.

DNA of the CDR3: TGTGCCAGCAGCTCCGGGACTAGCGGGGGGCACGACACAGATACGCAGTATTTT. Amino acid sequence: CASSSGTSGGHDTDTQYF. The rearrangement joins TRBV12-3 or TRBV12-4 to TRBJ2-3, with 15 bases matching TRBD2. J was trimmed by 2 bases and V by 6 bases; bases with no gene match: 9. The CDR3 has 18 amino acids.

This clonotype occurred many times. The junction does not match germline at one end; this may be a read error. The genes are TRBV5-1 and TRBJ2-3, with D perhaps given as TRBD1 or TRBD2 (5 bases each). The V gene's germline CDR1 is SGHRS and CDR2 YFSETQ. The CDR3 is 14 residues long. The CDR3 coding sequence is TGTGCCAGCAGCCCCGGGACCGGCACAGATACGCAGTATTTT. Translated: CASSPGTGTDTQYF.

This clonotype was recorded many times. The V call is TRBV29-1, the J call TRBJ1-5, with D maybe TRBD1 (5 bases). The CDR3 runs to 14 residues. Germline V gives CDR1 SQVTM, CDR2 ANQGSEA. V gave up 5 bases and J gave up 5 bases, with 16 bases separating them. In nucleotides, the CDR3 is TGCAGCGTTTGCCTAGGTGGGGGGGATCAGCCCCAGCATTTT. The encoded protein is CSVCLGGGDQPQHF.

This clonotype was recorded a few times. This rearrangement joins TRBV2 to TRBJ2-5; TRBD2 matches at 10 bases. The CDR3 has 14 amino acids. Germline CDR1 and CDR2: SNHLY and FYNNEI. V trimming: 4 bases; J trimming: 5 bases; junction bases outside the gene matches: 4. In DNA form, the CDR3 reads TGTGCCAGCAGTGGGACTAGCGGTGGGGAGACCCAGTACTTC. Translated, it gives CASSGTSGGETQYF.

V usage is TRBV20-1 and J usage is TRBJ1-1; 7 bases fit TRBD1. V lost 3 bases to trimming and J lost 1 base; unmatched junction nucleotides: 8. The CDR3 runs 15 residues. The germline gives CDR1 DFQATT, CDR2 SNEGSKA (reference sequence). The CDR3 sequence is CSARGTDLANTEAFF. CDR3 DNA: TGCAGTGCTAGGGGGACAGATCTTGCGAACACTGAAGCTTTCTTT.

This clonotype has just a few counts. J is TRBJ2-4 and V is TRBV3-1; TRBD2 matches 12 bases. CDR3 length: 17 amino acids. CDR1 and CDR2 from the germline V gene are LGHDT and YNNKEL (reference sequence). J was trimmed by 1 base and V by 4 bases; bases with no gene match: 5. Written as DNA, the CDR3 is TGTGCCAGCAGCCGTACTAGCGGGGGGCGGGCCAAAAACATTCAGTACTTC. Protein product: CASSRTSGGRAKNIQYF.

This clonotype was seen at least ten times. V and J are TRBV7-2 and TRBJ1-2; D is possibly TRBD1 (5 bases). The CDR3 contains 14 residues. V lost 5 bases and J 4 bases, leaving 14 bases between the germline ends. Germline V lookup: CDR1 SGHTA, CDR2 FQGNSA. CDR3: CASSRPQGAYGYTF. The CDR3 DNA is TGTGCCAGCAGCCGCCCTCAGGGTGCCTATGGCTACACCTTC.

This clonotype showed up just a few times. The chain is built from TRBV7-2 and TRBJ2-5; D is unclear. The germline V gene encodes CDR1 SGHTA and CDR2 FQGNSA. The CDR3 is made up of 12 amino acids. Trimming removed 5 bases at V and 5 bases at J, with 9 bases between. The CDR3 loop reads CASSRLEETQYF. The CDR3 DNA is TGTGCCAGCAGCCGTCTGGAGGAGACCCAGTACTTC.

This clonotype was recorded at least ten times. The chain is built from TRBV10-2 and TRBJ2-5; TRBD1 is a possible D gene (6 bases). The V gene's germline CDR1 is WSHSY and CDR2 SAAADI. The CDR3 loop spans 17 amino acids. The germline V and J ends were trimmed by 1 base and 5 bases, with 20 bases remaining between them. The CDR3 DNA is TGCGCCAGCAGTGAGTTCAGGGCAGGGGCCAGCAAGGAGACCCAGTACTTC. Its translation is CASSEFRAGASKETQYF.

This clonotype showed up just a few times. The genes are TRBV15 and TRBJ1-5; possible D gene TRBD1, 5 bases. The germline V gene has CDR1 LNHNV and CDR2 YYDKDF (reference sequence). V shed 6 bases and J shed 0 bases, with 18 bases lying between them. The CDR3 is 17 residues long. CDR3: CATSPYRGSYSNQPQHF. CDR3 coding DNA: TGTGCCACCAGTCCTTATCGGGGCAGCTATAGCAATCAGCCCCAGCATTTT.

This clonotype was observed many times. The V and J genes are TRBV20-1 and TRBJ1-6; a possible D gene is TRBD1 (6 bases). The CDR3 loop spans 16 amino acids. Germline values: CDR1 DFQATT, CDR2 SNEGSKA (reference sequence). V lost 5 bases to trimming and J lost 7 bases, with 21 bases between them. The CDR3 nucleotides read TGCAGTGCTGTCCCGGGACACCTAAGGGCGAATTCACCCCTCCACTTT. Amino acid sequence: CSAVPGHLRANSPLHF.

The chain has TRBV5-6 and TRBJ2-1; 12 nucleotides agree with TRBD1. The end of the DNA aligns better with TRBJ2-7, so the J call may be wrong. The CDR3 is made up of 15 amino acids. The V gene's germline CDR1 is SGHDT and CDR2 YYEEEE. The CDR3, as DNA: TGTGCCAGCAGCTCGCAGGGACAGGGGGCGCGGGAGCAGTACTTC. This sequence encodes CASSSQGQGAREQYF.

This clonotype was counted a single time. The V gene is TRBV6-6, the J gene TRBJ1-6, with TRBD1 identical over 9 bases. Germline CDR1 and CDR2: MNHNY and SVGAGI (reference sequence). The CDR3 covers 15 residues. After removal of 2 bases from V and 6 bases from J, the junction contained 2 bases not matched to a gene. CDR3: CASSYGGQGNSPLHF. CDR3 in DNA: TGTGCCAGCAGTTACGGGGGACAGGGTAATTCACCCCTCCACTTT.

The rearrangement uses TRBV7-2 and TRBJ2-1; D possibly corresponds to TRBD2 (7 bases). Germline values: CDR1 SGHTA, CDR2 FQGNSA. The CDR3 sequence is 16 residues long. V lost 5 bases, J lost 7 bases, and 21 bases lay in between. The DNA for the CDR3 is TGTGCCAGCAGCCAACAGGGAGGGGTGGTTCGGAATGAGCAGTTCTTC. Its protein is CASSQQGGVVRNEQFF.

This clonotype was seen only a few times. The V gene is TRBV7-8, the J gene TRBJ2-7; D may be TRBD1 (6 bases). The CDR3 has 15 residues. Germline CDR1 SGHVS, CDR2 FQNEAQ. V was cut by 5 bases and J by 0 bases, with 14 bases left in between. The CDR3 DNA reads as TGTGCCAGCAGCAATTCTCGACAGGACTCCTACGAGCAGTACTTC. Translation: CASSNSRQDSYEQYF. Variable domain in full (rest from reference TRBV7-8 and TRBJ2-7): GAGVSQSPRYKVAKRGQDVALRCDPISGHVSLFWYQQALGQGPEFLTYFQNEAQLDKSGLPSDRFFAERPEGSVSTLKIQRTQQEDSAVYLCASSNSRQDSYEQYFGPGTRLTVT.

This clonotype was counted at least ten times. The gene calls are TRBV29-1 and TRBJ2-5; TRBD1 might be the D (6 bases). Per germline, CDR1 SQVTM and CDR2 ANQGSEA. This CDR3 is 12 amino acids long. Trimming took 6 bases from V and 4 from J, leaving 12 bases between them. CDR3 sequence reads: CSVAHRAETQYF. The CDR3 DNA is TGCAGCGTGGCCCACAGGGCAGAGACCCAGTACTTC.

This clonotype has a handful of counts. This chain connects TRBV12-3 or TRBV12-4 to TRBJ2-2; 7 nucleotides align to TRBD2. CDR3 size: 16 residues. With V trimmed by 5 bases and J by 6 bases, 12 bases remained unmatched. CDR3 DNA sequence: TGTGCCAGCAGTCCCAGACTAGCTGTCGGGGCCGGGGAGCTGTTTTTT. The encoded protein is CASSPRLAVGAGELFF.

In nucleotides, the CDR3 is TGTGCCATCAGTGATTTGGGCCAGATGGGCACCGGGGAGCTGTTTTTT. Translated: CAISDLGQMGTGELFF. The chain couples TRBV10-3 to TRBJ2-2; D not certain. V was cut by 3 bases and J by 4 bases, with 15 bases left in between. This CDR3 is built from 16 residues. In germline, CDR1 is ENHRY, CDR2 SYGVKD.

This clonotype has a handful of counts. V gene TRBV7-9 combines with J gene TRBJ1-5; possibly TRBD1 for D (6 bases). The CDR3 spans 16 residues. Trimming cost V 5 bases and J 4 bases, with 18 bases left between them. CDR1 is SEHNR, CDR2 FQNEAQ, per germline (reference sequence). The CDR3 DNA follows: TGTGCCAGCAGCCCAGAAACAGGGTTGCGAAATCAGCCCCAGCATTTT. It translates to CASSPETGLRNQPQHF.

As to this clonotype: This CDR3 fails to terminate in the conserved phenylalanine or tryptophan, so it likely reflects a read error. The rearrangement links TRBV5-1 to TRBJ2-3; maybe TRBD2 (5 bases). The V end was cut by 6 bases, the J end by 6 bases, with 14 bases between. The CDR3 contains 13 residues. The germline CDR1 and CDR2 sequences are SGHRS and YFSETQ. The CDR3: CASTRESRDTQYV. The CDR3 DNA sequence: TGCGCCAGCACACGGGAATCGAGGGATACGCAGTATGTT.

The table lists this clonotype with a count of one. This may stem from a read error, because a much larger clone lies one nucleotide away. This chain uses TRBV28 with TRBJ2-7; 7 bases align to TRBD2. Germline lookup yields CDR1 MDHEN and CDR2 SYDVKM. This CDR3 is built from 15 residues. With V trimmed by 3 bases and J by 3 bases, 8 bases remained unmatched. This CDR3 is CASSFHGGTIYEQYF. The CDR3 DNA reads as TGTGCCAGCAGTTTCCACGGGGGGACCATCTACGAGCAGTACTTC. Looking up the rest from reference TRBV28 and TRBJ2-7 gives the full variable domain: DVKVTQSSRYLVKRTGEKVFLECVQDMDHENMFWYRQDPGLGLRLIYFSYDVKMKEKGDIPEGYSVSREKKERFSLILESASTNQTSMYLCASSFHGGTIYEQYFGPGTRLTVT.

The CDR3 region is CASSVNRGSTAEAFF. The CDR3 DNA is TGTGCCAGCAGCGTTAACAGGGGATCGACCGCTGAAGCTTTCTTT. This chain connects TRBV7-2 to TRBJ1-1; TRBD1 matches at 7 bases. Germline CDR1 reads SGHTA; CDR2 reads FQGNSA. With 5 bases clipped from V and 6 bases from J, the junction kept 12 bases outside the gene matches. CDR3 length: 15 residues.

The CDR3 DNA reads TGTGCCAGCAGCGTAGGTGCTCTGGGACAGGGAGGTGGCTACACCTTC. This encodes CASSVGALGQGGGYTF. V usage is TRBV9 and J usage is TRBJ1-2; 9 bases fit TRBD1. The CDR3 is 16 amino acids. The V gene's germline CDR1 is SGDLS and CDR2 YYNGEE. With V trimmed by 0 bases and J by 7 bases, 10 bases remained unmatched. Combining the CDR3 with reference TRBV9 and TRBJ1-2 gives the whole variable domain DSGVTQTPKHLITATGQRVTLRCSPRSGDLSVYWYQQSLDQGLQFLIQYYNGEERAKGNILERFSAQQFPDLHSELNLSSLELGDSALYFCASSVGALGQGGGYTFGSGTRLTVV.

This clonotype was detected many times. This chain connects TRBV7-2 to TRBJ2-5; tentatively, D is TRBD1 or TRBD2 (6 bases each). From germline, CDR1 is SGHTA and CDR2 FQGNSA. The CDR3 consists of 17 residues. The V gene lost 1 base and the J gene lost 4 bases, with 19 bases spanning the gap. The CDR3 sequence is CASSLGGAGVEGETQYF. DNA for the CDR3: TGTGCCAGCAGCTTAGGGGGGGCAGGGGTAGAGGGAGAGACCCAGTACTTC.